This record looks at one T cell receptor beta chain sequence and its context. The antigen is undetermined. The sample belongs to a study of T cells in Graves' hyperthyroidism and ophthalmopathy. PBMCs were collected from an approximately 9.2 ml volume of fresh peripheral blood. The CDR3 runs 18 residues. Germline assignment: CDR1 MNHEY and CDR2 SVGAGI. V dropped 0 bases and J dropped 4 bases, with 20 bases sitting between them. RNA transcripts served as the template for amplifying TCR beta CDR3 regions. First-round RT-PCR with HTBI primers amplified the TCR CDR3 region. Using its own MiXCR run on the multiplex PCR reads, TCRdb lists one record per CDR3 protein. The sample includes fewer than 850,000 distinct CDR3 sequences, 17% of them seen just once. Points from the study as a whole: Progression to ophthalmopathy was predicted a median of approximately seven months early. The authors' 13 V-J model separated ophthalmopathy from stable hyperthyroidism.

The sequenced sample consisted of blood. This clonotype was sampled from a man over 45 with Graves' hyperthyroidism. The chain employs TRBV6-5 and TRBJ2-3, with a possible D match to TRBD1 (5 bases). CDR3 coding DNA: TGTGCCAGCAGTTACTCGGAACAGGCCTACCCTAACTCAGATACGCAGTATTTT. Translation: CASSYSEQAYPNSDTQYF.